Following are 10 T cell receptor beta chains from one sample sequenced in a study of glioma-infiltrating T cells. The iRepertoire nested amplicon-rescue multiplex PCR amplified TCR alpha and beta CDR3s from RNA. Each CDR3 protein gets one entry after TCRdb re-called the multiplex PCR reads with MiXCR. The sample shows fewer than 55,000 distinct CDR3 sequences, 20% to 25% of them seen only once. What was sequenced was glioma tissue, nonneoplastic brain tissue, or PBMCs (not recorded which). The receptor set was obtained from a human donor with low-grade glioma or glioblastoma, undergoing nonglioma brain surgery, or in good health (not recorded which).

This clonotype was observed many times. V and J are TRBV12-3 or TRBV12-4 and TRBJ1-5, with D tentatively TRBD1 (5 bases). With 5 bases removed from V and 7 bases from J, the gap between germline ends came to 18 bases. This CDR3 is 15 amino acids long. The CDR3 DNA is TGTGCCAGCAGTCAAGGGGTGGCAGAGGGACAGCCCCAGCATTTT. It translates to CASSQGVAEGQPQHF.

This clonotype was picked up many times. The V and J genes are TRBV28 and TRBJ2-7, with D perhaps assigned TRBD1 or TRBD2 (5 bases each). CDR3 length: 12 residues. Looked up from germline, CDR1 is MDHEN and CDR2 is SYDVKM. V dropped 3 bases and J dropped 6 bases, with 9 bases sitting between them. The CDR3: CASSFGGSEQYV. The CDR3 DNA is TGTGCCAGCAGTTTTGGGGGATCCGAGCAGTACGTC.

This clonotype occurred a few times. The rearrangement uses TRBV6-6 and TRBJ2-1, with 7 positions matching TRBD2. This CDR3 is built from 15 residues. Germline V gene lookup returns CDR1 MNHNY and CDR2 SVGAGI (reference sequence). The V segment lost 2 bases and the J segment 3 bases; nucleotides outside the gene matches: 4. The DNA of the CDR3 is TGTGCCAGCAGTTACATATCGGGGGGCTACAATGAGCAGTTCTTC. Its protein product is CASSYISGGYNEQFF.

This clonotype has at least ten counts. This chain uses TRBV12-3 or TRBV12-4 with TRBJ2-3; D gene ambiguous. The V end was cut by 5 bases, the J end by 2 bases, with 5 bases between. The CDR3 has 12 amino acids. The CDR3 coding sequence is TGTGCCAGCAGTCCTGCCACAGATACGCAGTATTTT. This codes for CASSPATDTQYF.

This clonotype is judged medium-sized. The rearrangement uses TRBV7-2 and TRBJ1-1; TRBD1 might be the D (6 bases). V gave up 4 bases and J gave up 0 bases, with 18 bases separating them. Germline V gene data show CDR1 as SGHTA and CDR2 as FQGNSA. The CDR3 has 17 residues. This chain's CDR3 is CASSYLRQDLMNTEAFF. The CDR3 coding sequence is TGTGCCAGCAGCTACCTGAGACAGGACTTAATGAACACTGAAGCTTTCTTT.

This clonotype showed up many times. The genes are TRBV27 and TRBJ2-1; possible D gene TRBD2, 6 bases. Trimming cost V 5 bases and J 4 bases, with 12 bases left between them. The CDR3 extends over 14 amino acids. The germline gives CDR1 MNHEY, CDR2 SMNVEV (reference sequence). The CDR3 bases are TGTGCCAGCAGTGCCGGGACTGGATACAATGAGCAGTTCTTC. Translated, it gives CASSAGTGYNEQFF.

This clonotype was detected ten times or more. The chain carries TRBV6-6 and TRBJ1-5, with D uncertain. Germline CDR1 is MNHNY and CDR2 is SVGAGI (reference sequence). The CDR3 consists of 15 residues. V lost 0 bases, J lost 15 bases, and 21 bases lay in between. The CDR3 is CASSYSSVAGTDRHF. CDR3 nucleotides: TGTGCCAGCAGTTACTCGTCGGTAGCGGGAACTGACCGGCATTTT.

This clonotype has at least ten counts. CDR3 sequence: CASSPPGGMNTEAFF. DNA for the CDR3: TGTGCCTCCTCCCCACCCGGGGGTATGAACACTGAAGCTTTCTTT. The chain has TRBV30 and TRBJ1-1; perhaps TRBD1 as D (5 bases). V lost 7 bases and J 0 bases, leaving 18 bases between the germline ends. The CDR3 is made up of 15 amino acids. CDR1 is GTSNPN, CDR2 SVGIG, per germline (reference sequence).

This clonotype was detected many times. The genes are TRBV20-1 and TRBJ1-2, with a tentative D call TRBD1 (6 bases). Germline CDR1 reads DFQATT; CDR2 reads SNEGSKA (reference sequence). The ends were cut back, 5 bases at V and 7 bases at J, with 20 bases in the middle. The CDR3 is made up of 14 amino acids. DNA for the CDR3: TGCAGTGCTCTCCTGCAGGGGACCGCTGGTGGCTACACCTTC. Translation gives CSALLQGTAGGYTF.

A note on this clonotype: It may be a read error: a sequence one base away is much more abundant. The genes are TRBV14 and TRBJ2-2; possibly TRBD2 for D (5 bases). The V gene lost 8 bases and the J gene lost 6 bases, with 19 bases spanning the gap. Germline-derived CDR1 and CDR2 are SGHDN and FVKESK. The CDR3 consists of 15 residues. CDR3 protein: CASGLGGALPGELFF. The CDR3 DNA follows: TGTGCCAGCGGCCTAGGAGGAGCCCTCCCCGGGGAGCTGTTTTTT.